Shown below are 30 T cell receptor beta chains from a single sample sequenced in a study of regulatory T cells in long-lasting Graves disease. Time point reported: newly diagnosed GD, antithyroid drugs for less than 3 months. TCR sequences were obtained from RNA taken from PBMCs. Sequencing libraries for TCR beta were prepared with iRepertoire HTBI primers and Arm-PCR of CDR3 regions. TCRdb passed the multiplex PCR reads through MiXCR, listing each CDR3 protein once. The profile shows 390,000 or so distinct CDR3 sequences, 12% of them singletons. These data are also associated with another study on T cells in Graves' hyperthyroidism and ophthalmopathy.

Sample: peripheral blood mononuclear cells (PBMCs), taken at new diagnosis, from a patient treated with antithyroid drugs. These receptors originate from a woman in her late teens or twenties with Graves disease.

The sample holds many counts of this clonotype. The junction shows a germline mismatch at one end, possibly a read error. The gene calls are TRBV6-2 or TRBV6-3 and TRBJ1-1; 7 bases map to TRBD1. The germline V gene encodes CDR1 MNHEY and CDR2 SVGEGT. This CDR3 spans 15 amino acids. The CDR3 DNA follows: TGTGCCAGCAGTCGCACAGGGGCATCAAACAGTGAAGCTTTCTTT. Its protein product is CASSRTGASNSEAFF.

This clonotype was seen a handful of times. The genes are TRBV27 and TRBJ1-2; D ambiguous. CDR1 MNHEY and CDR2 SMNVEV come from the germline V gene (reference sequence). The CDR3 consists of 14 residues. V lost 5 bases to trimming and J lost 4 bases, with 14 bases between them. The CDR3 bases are TGTGCCAGCAGTCAACGGCCCCGCGGCTATGGCTACACCTTC. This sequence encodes CASSQRPRGYGYTF.

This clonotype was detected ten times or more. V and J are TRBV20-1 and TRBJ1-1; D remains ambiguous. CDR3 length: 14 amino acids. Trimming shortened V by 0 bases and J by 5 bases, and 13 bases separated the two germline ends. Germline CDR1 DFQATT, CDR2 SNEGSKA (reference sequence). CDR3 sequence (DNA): TGCAGTGCTAGAGATCGCGAGCGTAGAACTGAAGCTTTCTTT. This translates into CSARDRERRTEAFF.

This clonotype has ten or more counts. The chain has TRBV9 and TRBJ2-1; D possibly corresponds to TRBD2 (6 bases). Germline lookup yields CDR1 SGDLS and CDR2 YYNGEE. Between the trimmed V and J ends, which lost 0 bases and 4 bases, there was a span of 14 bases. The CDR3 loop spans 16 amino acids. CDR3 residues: CASSVEGLANYNEQFF. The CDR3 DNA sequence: TGTGCCAGCAGCGTAGAAGGGCTAGCGAATTACAATGAGCAGTTCTTC. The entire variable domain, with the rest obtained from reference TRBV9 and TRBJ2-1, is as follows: DSGVTQTPKHLITATGQRVTLRCSPRSGDLSVYWYQQSLDQGLQFLIQYYNGEERAKGNILERFSAQQFPDLHSELNLSSLELGDSALYFCASSVEGLANYNEQFFGPGTRLTVL.

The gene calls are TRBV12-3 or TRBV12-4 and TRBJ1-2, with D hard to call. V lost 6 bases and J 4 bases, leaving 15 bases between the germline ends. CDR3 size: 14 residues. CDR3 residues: CASRAALRTYGYTF. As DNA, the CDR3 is TGTGCCAGCAGGGCAGCCTTAAGGACCTATGGCTACACCTTC.

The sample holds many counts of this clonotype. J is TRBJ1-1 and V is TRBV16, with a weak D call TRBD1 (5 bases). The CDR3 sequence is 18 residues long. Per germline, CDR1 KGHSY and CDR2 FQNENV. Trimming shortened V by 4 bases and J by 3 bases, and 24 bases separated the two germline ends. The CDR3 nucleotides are TGTGCCAGCAGCCCAAGAAGTTTACAGGCCGCCGGGGACACTGAAGCTTTCTTT. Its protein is CASSPRSLQAAGDTEAFF.

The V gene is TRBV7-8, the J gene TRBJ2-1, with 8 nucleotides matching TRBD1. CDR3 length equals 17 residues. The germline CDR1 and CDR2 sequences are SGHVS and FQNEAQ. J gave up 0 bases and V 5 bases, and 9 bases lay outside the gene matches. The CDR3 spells CASSARSDRGSYNEQFF. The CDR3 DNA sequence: TGTGCCAGCAGCGCAAGATCAGACAGGGGCTCCTACAATGAGCAGTTCTTC.

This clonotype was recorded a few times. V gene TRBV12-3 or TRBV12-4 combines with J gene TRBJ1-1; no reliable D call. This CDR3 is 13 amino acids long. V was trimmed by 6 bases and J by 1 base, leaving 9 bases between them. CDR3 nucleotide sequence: TGTGCCAGCAGGTCCCATGGGAACACTGAAGCTTTCTTT. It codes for CASRSHGNTEAFF.

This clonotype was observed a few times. In nucleotides, the CDR3 is TGCAGTGCAACCGGACAGGGGGCGGGCTACACCTTC. Residues: CSATGQGAGYTF. J is TRBJ1-2 and V is TRBV20-1; 11 bases line up with TRBD1. CDR1 is DFQATT, CDR2 SNEGSKA, per germline (reference sequence). This CDR3 is built from 12 residues. V was pared by 6 bases and J by 8 bases, with 5 bases of the junction left unmatched.

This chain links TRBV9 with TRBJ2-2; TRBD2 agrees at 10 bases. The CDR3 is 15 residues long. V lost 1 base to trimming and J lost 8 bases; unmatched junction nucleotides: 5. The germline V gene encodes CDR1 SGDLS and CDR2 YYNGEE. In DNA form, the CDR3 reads TGTGCCAGCAGCGTATACAGCGGGGGGGCGGGGGAGCTGTTTTTT. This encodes CASSVYSGGAGELFF.

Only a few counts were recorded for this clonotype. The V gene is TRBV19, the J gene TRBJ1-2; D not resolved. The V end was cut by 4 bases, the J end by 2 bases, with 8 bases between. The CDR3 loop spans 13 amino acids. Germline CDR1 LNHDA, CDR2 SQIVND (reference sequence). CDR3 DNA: TGTGCCAGTAGTACCCTGGACAACTATGGCTACACCTTC. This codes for CASSTLDNYGYTF.

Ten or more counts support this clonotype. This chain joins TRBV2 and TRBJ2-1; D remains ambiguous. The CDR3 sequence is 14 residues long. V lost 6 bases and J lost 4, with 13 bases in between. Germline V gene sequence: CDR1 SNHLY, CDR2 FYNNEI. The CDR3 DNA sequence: TGTGCCAGCAGACCGGGCCAAAATTACAATGAGCAGTTCTTC. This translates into CASRPGQNYNEQFF.

CDR3 sequence: CASSQGGGVNQPQHF. In nucleotides, the CDR3 is TGCGCCAGCAGCCAAGGGGGGGGAGTCAATCAGCCCCAGCATTTT. The chain uses TRBV4-3 and TRBJ1-5, with D perhaps TRBD1 (5 bases). Trimming left V 1 base short and J 3 bases short, with 10 bases between. This CDR3 contains 15 residues. CDR1 is LGHNA and CDR2 is YSLEER in the germline V gene.

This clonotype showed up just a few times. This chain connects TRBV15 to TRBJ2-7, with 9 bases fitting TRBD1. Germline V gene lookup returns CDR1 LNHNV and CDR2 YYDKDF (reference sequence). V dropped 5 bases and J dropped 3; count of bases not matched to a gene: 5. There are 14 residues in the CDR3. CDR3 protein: CATSARDRVYEQYF. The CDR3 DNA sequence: TGTGCCACCAGCGCCCGGGACAGGGTCTACGAGCAGTACTTC. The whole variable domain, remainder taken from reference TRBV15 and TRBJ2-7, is DAMVIQNPRYQVTQFGKPVTLSCSQTLNHNVMYWYQQKSSQAPKLLFHYYDKDFNNEADTPDNFQSRRPNTSFCFLDIRSPGLGDTAMYLCATSARDRVYEQYFGPGTRLTVT.

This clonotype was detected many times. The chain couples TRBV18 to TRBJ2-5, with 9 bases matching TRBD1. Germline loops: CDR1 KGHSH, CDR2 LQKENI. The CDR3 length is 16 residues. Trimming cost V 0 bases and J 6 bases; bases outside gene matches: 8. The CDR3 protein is CASSPPDVGQGKTQYF. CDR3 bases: TGTGCCAGCTCACCACCGGACGTGGGACAGGGAAAGACCCAGTACTTC.

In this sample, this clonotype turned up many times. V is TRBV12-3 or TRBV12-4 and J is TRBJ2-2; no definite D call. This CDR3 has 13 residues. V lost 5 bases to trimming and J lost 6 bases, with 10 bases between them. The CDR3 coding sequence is TGTGCCAGCAGTCTACTTCAAGCCGGGGAGCTGTTTTTT. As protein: CASSLLQAGELFF.

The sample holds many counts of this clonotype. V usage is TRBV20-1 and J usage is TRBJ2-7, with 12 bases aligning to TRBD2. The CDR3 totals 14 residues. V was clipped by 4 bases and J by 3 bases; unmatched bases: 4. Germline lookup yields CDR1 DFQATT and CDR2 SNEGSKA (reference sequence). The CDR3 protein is CSATRTSGIYEQYF. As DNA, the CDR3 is TGCAGTGCTACGAGGACTAGCGGGATCTACGAGCAGTACTTC.

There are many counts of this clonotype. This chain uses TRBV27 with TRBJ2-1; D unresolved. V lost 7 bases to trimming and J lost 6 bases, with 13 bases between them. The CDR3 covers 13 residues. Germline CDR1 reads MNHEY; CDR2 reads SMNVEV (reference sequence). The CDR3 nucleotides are TGTGCCAGCACTGAAACCCCCAGCAATGAGCAGTTCTTC. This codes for CASTETPSNEQFF.

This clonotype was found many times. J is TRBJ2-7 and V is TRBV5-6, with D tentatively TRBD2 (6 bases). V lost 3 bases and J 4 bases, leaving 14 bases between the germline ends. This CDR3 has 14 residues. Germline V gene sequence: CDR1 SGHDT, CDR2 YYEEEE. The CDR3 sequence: CASSYGTAGYEQYF. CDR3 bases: TGTGCCAGCAGCTATGGGACCGCGGGGTACGAGCAGTACTTC.

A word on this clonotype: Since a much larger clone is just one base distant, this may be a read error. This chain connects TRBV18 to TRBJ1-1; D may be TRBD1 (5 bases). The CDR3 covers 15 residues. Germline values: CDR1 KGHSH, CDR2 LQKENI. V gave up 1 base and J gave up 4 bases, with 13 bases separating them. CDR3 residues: CASSPLPGAPTEAFF. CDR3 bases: TGTGCCAGCTCACCACTCCCCGGGGCCCCCACTGAAGCTTTCTTT.

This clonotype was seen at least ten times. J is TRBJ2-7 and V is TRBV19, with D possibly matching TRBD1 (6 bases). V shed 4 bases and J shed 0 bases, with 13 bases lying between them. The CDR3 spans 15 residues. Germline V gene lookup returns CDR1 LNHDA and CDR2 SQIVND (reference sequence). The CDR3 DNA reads TGTGCCAGTAGTACCACAGGGACGGTCTCCTACGAGCAGTACTTC. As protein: CASSTTGTVSYEQYF. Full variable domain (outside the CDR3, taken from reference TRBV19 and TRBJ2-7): DGGITQSPKYLFRKEGQNVTLSCEQNLNHDAMYWYRQDPGQGLRLIYYSQIVNDFQKGDIAEGYSVSREKKESFPLTVTSAQKNPTAFYLCASSTTGTVSYEQYFGPGTRLTVT.

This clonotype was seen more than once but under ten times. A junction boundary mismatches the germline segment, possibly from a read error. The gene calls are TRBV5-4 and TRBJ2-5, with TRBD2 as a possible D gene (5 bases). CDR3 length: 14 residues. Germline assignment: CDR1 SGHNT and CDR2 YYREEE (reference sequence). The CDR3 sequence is CASRFGADQETQYF. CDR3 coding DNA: TGCGCCAGCAGATTTGGAGCGGACCAAGAGACCCAGTACTTC.

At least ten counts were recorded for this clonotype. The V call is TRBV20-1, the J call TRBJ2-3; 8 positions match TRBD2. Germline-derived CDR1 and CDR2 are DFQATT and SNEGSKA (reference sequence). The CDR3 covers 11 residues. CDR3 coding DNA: TGCAGAGCGGGGGAGGTTGGTACGCAGTATTTT. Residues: CRAGEVGTQYF.

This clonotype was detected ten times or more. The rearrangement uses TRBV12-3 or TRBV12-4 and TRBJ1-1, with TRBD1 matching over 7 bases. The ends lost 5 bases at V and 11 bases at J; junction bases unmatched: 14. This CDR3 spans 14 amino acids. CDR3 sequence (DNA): TGTGCCAGCAGTACCGCGGAGGGGGCGGGAGAGGCTTTCTTT. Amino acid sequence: CASSTAEGAGEAFF.

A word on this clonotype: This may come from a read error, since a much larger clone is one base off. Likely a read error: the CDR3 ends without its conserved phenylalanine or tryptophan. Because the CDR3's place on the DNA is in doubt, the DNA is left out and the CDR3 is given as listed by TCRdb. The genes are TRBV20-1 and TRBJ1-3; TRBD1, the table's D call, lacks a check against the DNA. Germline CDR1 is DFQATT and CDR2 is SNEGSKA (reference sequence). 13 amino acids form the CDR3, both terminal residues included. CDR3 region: CSARAEGGGITYS.

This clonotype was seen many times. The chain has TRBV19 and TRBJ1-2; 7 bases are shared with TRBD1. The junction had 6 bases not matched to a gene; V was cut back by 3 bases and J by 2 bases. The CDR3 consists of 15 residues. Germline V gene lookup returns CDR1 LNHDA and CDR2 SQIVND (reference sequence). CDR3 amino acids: CASSISSTGNYGYTF. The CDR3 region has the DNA TGTGCCAGTAGTATTTCTTCGACAGGGAACTATGGCTACACCTTC.

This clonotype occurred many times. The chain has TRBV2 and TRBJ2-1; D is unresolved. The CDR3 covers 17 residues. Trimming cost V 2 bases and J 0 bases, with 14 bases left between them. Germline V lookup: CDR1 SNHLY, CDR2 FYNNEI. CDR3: CASSELPPGLSYNEQFF. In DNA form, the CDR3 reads TGTGCCAGCAGTGAACTCCCTCCGGGCCTCTCCTACAATGAGCAGTTCTTC.

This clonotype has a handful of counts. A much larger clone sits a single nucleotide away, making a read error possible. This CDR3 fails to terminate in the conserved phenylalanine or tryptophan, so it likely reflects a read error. Here the CDR3 reads CASTLGRSSYEQYL. DNA of the CDR3: TGTGCCAGCACTCTAGGACGGAGCTCCTACGAGCAGTACTTA. This chain uses TRBV6-2 or TRBV6-3 with TRBJ2-7; D is ambiguous. Germline CDR1 reads MNHEY; CDR2 reads SVGEGT. The CDR3 spans 14 residues. With 7 bases removed from V and 0 bases from J, the gap between germline ends came to 13 bases.

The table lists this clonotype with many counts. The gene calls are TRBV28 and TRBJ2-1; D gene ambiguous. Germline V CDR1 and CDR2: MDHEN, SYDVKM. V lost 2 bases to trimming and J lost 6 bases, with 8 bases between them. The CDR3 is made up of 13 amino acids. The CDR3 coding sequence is TGTGCCAGCAGTTTAAGCCTCATCAATGAGCAGTTCTTC. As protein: CASSLSLINEQFF. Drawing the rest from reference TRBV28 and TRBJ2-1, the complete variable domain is DVKVTQSSRYLVKRTGEKVFLECVQDMDHENMFWYRQDPGLGLRLIYFSYDVKMKEKGDIPEGYSVSREKKERFSLILESASTNQTSMYLCASSLSLINEQFFGPGTRLTVL.

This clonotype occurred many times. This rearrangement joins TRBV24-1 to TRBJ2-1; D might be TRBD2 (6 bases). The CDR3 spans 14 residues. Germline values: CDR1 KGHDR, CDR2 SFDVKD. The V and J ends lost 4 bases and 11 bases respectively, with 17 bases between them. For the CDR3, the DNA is TGTGCCACCAGTGACCCCGGAAGGACTATCCAGCAGTTCTTC. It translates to CATSDPGRTIQQFF.